These 29 T cell receptor beta chains were sequenced from one sample in a study of T cell changes during pregnancy in multiple sclerosis. Profiled with immunoSEQ multiplex PCR; TCRdb holds only in-frame clones, not every one. Here the sample spans around 80,000 clones, approximately 92% being singletons. The sequenced sample was peripheral blood, obtained before pregnancy. These receptors were taken from a female donor with multiple sclerosis, enrolled in a pregnancy study.

This sequence joins TRBV29-1 and TRBJ2-3; no firm D call. The V gene lost 4 bases and the J gene lost 3 bases, with 2 bases spanning the gap. CDR1 SQVTM and CDR2 ANQGSEA come from the germline V gene. The CDR3 is 10 amino acids. The CDR3 nucleotides are TGCAGCGTTGTAACAGATACGCAGTATTTT. Protein sequence: CSVVTDTQYF.

V usage is TRBV18 and J usage is TRBJ1-3; no definite D call. V gave up 3 bases and J gave up 0 bases, with 12 bases separating them. The CDR3 loop spans 16 amino acids. Looked up from germline, CDR1 is KGHSH and CDR2 is LQKENI. DNA for the CDR3: TGTGCCAGCTCACCCCTCGGGGAGATCTCTGGAAACACCATATATTTT. Amino acids: CASSPLGEISGNTIYF.

V gene TRBV2 combines with J gene TRBJ2-2; 13 bases line up with TRBD2. J gave up 8 bases and V 8 bases, and 11 bases lay outside the gene matches. Per the germline V gene, CDR1 is SNHLY and CDR2 is FYNNEI. The CDR3 extends over 16 amino acids. The CDR3 DNA reads TGTGCCAGCGGGGGCAGACTAGCGGGGGGTAATGGGGAGCTGTTTTTT. Protein sequence: CASGGRLAGGNGELFF.

This chain links TRBV30 with TRBJ2-7; 9 bases line up with TRBD1. Germline lookup yields CDR1 GTSNPN and CDR2 SVGIG (reference sequence). Unmatched junction bases numbered 14, after V lost 3 bases and J lost 2 bases. The CDR3 totals 17 residues. Written as DNA, the CDR3 is TGTGCCTGGAGGGGGGGGGCCGACAGGGGGTTTACCTACGAGCAGTACTTC. It is translated as CAWRGGADRGFTYEQYF. Full variable domain (rest looked up from reference TRBV30 and TRBJ2-7): SQTIHQWPATLVQPVGSPLSLECTVEGTSNPNLYWYRQAAGRGLQLLFYSVGIGQISSEVPQNLSASRPQDRQFILSSKKLLLSDSGFYLCAWRGGADRGFTYEQYFGPGTRLTVT.

This chain links TRBV5-1 with TRBJ1-5; D is uncertain. CDR3 length equals 14 residues. V shed 0 bases and J shed 7 bases, with 11 bases lying between them. Germline lookup yields CDR1 SGHRS and CDR2 YFSETQ. The CDR3 coding sequence is TGCGCCAGCAGCTTGGACCTCTCGGGACAGCCCCAGCATTTT. As protein: CASSLDLSGQPQHF. The whole variable domain, filled in from reference TRBV5-1 and TRBJ1-5, reads KAGVTQTPRYLIKTRGQQVTLSCSPISGHRSVSWYQQTPGQGLQFLFEYFSETQRNKGNFPGRFSGRQFSNSRSEMNVSTLELGDSALYLCASSLDLSGQPQHFGDGTRLSIL.

The rearrangement links TRBV5-4 to TRBJ1-2; D is undetermined. CDR3 size: 14 residues. Germline V gene lookup returns CDR1 SGHNT and CDR2 YYREEE (reference sequence). The V end lost 1 base, the J end lost 2 bases, and 9 bases lay between the germline ends. The CDR3 is CASSLREWNYGYTF. The CDR3 coding sequence is TGTGCCAGCAGCTTGAGAGAGTGGAACTATGGCTACACCTTC.

The J gene is TRBJ2-3, the V gene TRBV5-8; 9 positions match TRBD2. The CDR3 has 15 residues. Germline loops: CDR1 SGHTS, CDR2 YDEGEE. Trimming removed 4 bases from V and 4 bases from J; junction bases left unmatched: 7. Here the CDR3 reads CASSLPGLASDTQYF. The DNA for the CDR3 is TGTGCCAGCAGCCTGCCGGGACTAGCTTCAGATACGCAGTATTTT.

The chain has TRBV30 and TRBJ2-7; 8 positions match TRBD1. The CDR3 contains 15 residues. With 4 bases clipped from V and 1 base from J, the junction kept 9 bases outside the gene matches. Looked up from germline, CDR1 is GTSNPN and CDR2 is SVGIG (reference sequence). The CDR3 protein is CAWIVGQGMSYEQYF. The CDR3 DNA reads TGTGCCTGGATAGTTGGACAGGGAATGTCCTACGAGCAGTACTTC.

The chain employs TRBV25-1 and TRBJ2-7; unclear D gene. Trimming removed 3 bases at V and 2 bases at J, with 14 bases between. Germline V gene lookup returns CDR1 MGHDK and CDR2 SYGVNS. This CDR3 is 15 amino acids long. The CDR3 here is CASSDTSSTTYEQYF. The CDR3 DNA reads as TGTGCCAGCAGTGACACCAGCTCCACTACCTACGAGCAGTACTTC.

This chain links TRBV4-3 with TRBJ2-2; tentatively, D is TRBD2 (5 bases). This CDR3 spans 17 amino acids. V dropped 0 bases and J dropped 0 bases, with 11 bases sitting between them. CDR1 is LGHNA and CDR2 is YSLEER in the germline V gene. CDR3 DNA sequence: TGCGCCAGCAGCCAAGATTCACCCGGGACGAACACCGGGGAGCTGTTTTTT. Amino acid sequence: CASSQDSPGTNTGELFF.

The chain has TRBV15 and TRBJ2-1; a possible D gene is TRBD2 (5 bases). This CDR3 comprises 14 residues. V lost 2 bases to trimming and J lost 7 bases, with 12 bases between them. Germline V lookup: CDR1 LNHNV, CDR2 YYDKDF (reference sequence). This chain's CDR3 is CATSRRYGENEQFF. As DNA, the CDR3 is TGTGCCACCAGCAGACGCTATGGGGAGAATGAGCAGTTCTTC. Supplemented by reference TRBV15 and TRBJ2-1, the full variable domain reads DAMVIQNPRYQVTQFGKPVTLSCSQTLNHNVMYWYQQKSSQAPKLLFHYYDKDFNNEADTPDNFQSRRPNTSFCFLDIRSPGLGDTAMYLCATSRRYGENEQFFGPGTRLTVL.

This clone was seen a few times. The V call is TRBV7-3, the J call TRBJ2-2; 7 positions match TRBD2. This CDR3 region has 13 residues. V lost 6 bases to trimming and J lost 5 bases; unmatched junction nucleotides: 3. The germline V gene has CDR1 SGHTA and CDR2 FQGTGA. CDR3 nucleotides: TGTGCCAGCAGTCCCGGGGGGACCGGGGAGCTGTTTTTT. Its protein product is CASSPGGTGELFF.

The chain links TRBV7-2 to TRBJ2-5; TRBD2 matches at 14 bases. Trimming removed 4 bases from V and 5 bases from J; junction bases left unmatched: 3. The germline V gene encodes CDR1 SGHTA and CDR2 FQGNSA. There are 15 residues in the CDR3. The CDR3 loop is CASSSWTSGRETQYF. The CDR3 bases are TGTGCCAGCAGCTCCTGGACTAGCGGGAGGGAGACCCAGTACTTC.

J is TRBJ1-2 and V is TRBV19, with D perhaps matching TRBD1 (6 bases). V shed 3 bases and J shed 3 bases, with 17 bases lying between them. There are 16 residues in the CDR3. Germline CDR1 is LNHDA and CDR2 is SQIVND (reference sequence). The CDR3 region has the DNA TGTGCCAGTAGTATGGCCGGGACACATCGTGACTATGGCTACACCTTC. Translation: CASSMAGTHRDYGYTF.

CDR3 in DNA: TGTGCCAGCAGCCTGAGGACTAGCGGGTACGAGCAGTACTTC. Translating it yields CASSLRTSGYEQYF. This chain links TRBV5-4 with TRBJ2-7; the match to TRBD2 covers 11 bases. CDR3 length: 14 amino acids. Germline V CDR1 and CDR2: SGHNT, YYREEE (reference sequence). Trimming cost V 4 bases and J 4 bases; bases outside gene matches: 4.

This chain uses TRBV6-6 with TRBJ2-1; 8 nucleotides line up with TRBD2. The CDR3 runs to 16 residues. Germline assignment: CDR1 MNHNY and CDR2 SVGAGI (reference sequence). The junction had 4 bases not matched to a gene; V was cut back by 0 bases and J by 3 bases. CDR3 sequence: CASSYSSGRIYNEQFF. The DNA for the CDR3 is TGTGCCAGCAGTTACTCGAGCGGGAGAATCTACAATGAGCAGTTCTTC.

The chain uses TRBV4-1 and TRBJ2-3; 8 bases map to TRBD2. After removal of 1 base from V and 5 bases from J, the junction contained 11 bases not matched to a gene. Germline-derived CDR1 and CDR2 are MGHRA and YSYEKL. The length of the CDR3 is 17 residues. The CDR3 loop is CASSQGPAGGEGDTQYF. The CDR3 nucleotides are TGCGCCAGCAGCCAAGGACCTGCGGGGGGTGAGGGAGATACGCAGTATTTT.

CDR3 amino acids: CASSLTAGGADTQYF. The DNA for the CDR3 is TGTGCCAGCAGCTTGACGGCGGGAGGGGCCGATACGCAGTATTTT. The chain joins TRBV11-3 to TRBJ2-3; 9 bases agree with TRBD2. Looked up from germline, CDR1 is SGHNT and CDR2 is YENEEA. Trimming removed 3 bases from V and 6 bases from J; junction bases left unmatched: 7. The CDR3 length is 15 residues.

The chain recombines TRBV27 with TRBJ2-7, with a weak D call TRBD2 (5 bases). The V gene lost 5 bases and the J gene lost 6 bases, with 17 bases spanning the gap. CDR3 length: 14 residues. Germline V lookup: CDR1 MNHEY, CDR2 SMNVEV (reference sequence). The CDR3: CASSPPSSPREQYF. DNA of the CDR3: TGTGCCAGCAGTCCCCCTAGCAGTCCCCGCGAGCAGTACTTC.

The chain joins TRBV28 to TRBJ2-1, with 7 nucleotides matching TRBD2. V trimming: 7 bases; J trimming: 0 bases; junction bases outside the gene matches: 12. This CDR3 spans 17 amino acids. CDR1 is MDHEN and CDR2 is SYDVKM in the germline V gene. CDR3 in amino acids: CASTFTGGYLSYNEQFF. The CDR3 DNA reads TGTGCCAGCACCTTTACGGGGGGTTACCTCTCCTACAATGAGCAGTTCTTC.

This clone was picked up one time. The CDR3 nucleotides read TGTGCCAGCAGGCCGCGGACAGCGAACACCGGGGAGCTGTTTTTT. Translating gives CASRPRTANTGELFF. The chain employs TRBV5-4 and TRBJ2-2, with D possibly TRBD1 on 6 matching bases. Trimming left V 5 bases short and J 0 bases short, with 11 bases between. Germline V lookup: CDR1 SGHNT, CDR2 YYREEE (reference sequence). The CDR3 is made up of 15 amino acids.

The CDR3 DNA follows: TGTGCCAGCAGCCACAGGCAGGGGGCCTTCAATGAGCAGTTCTTC. Encoded protein: CASSHRQGAFNEQFF. This chain connects TRBV7-2 to TRBJ2-1; 8 positions match TRBD1. CDR3 size: 15 residues. Trimming cost V 5 bases and J 6 bases; bases outside gene matches: 9. The germline gives CDR1 SGHTA, CDR2 FQGNSA.

This clone has only one observation. The chain uses TRBV7-2 and TRBJ2-3; TRBD2 agrees at 11 bases. The CDR3 sequence is 17 residues long. V shed 5 bases, J shed 2 bases, and the junction held 9 bases outside the gene matches. Germline CDR1 is SGHTA and CDR2 is FQGNSA. The CDR3 is CASSLLVAGGFTDTQYF. CDR3 in DNA: TGTGCCAGCAGCCTCCTGGTAGCGGGAGGGTTCACAGATACGCAGTATTTT. Drawing the rest from reference TRBV7-2 and TRBJ2-3, the complete variable domain is GAGVSQSPSNKVTEKGKDVELRCDPISGHTALYWYRQSLGQGLEFLIYFQGNSAPDKSGLPSDRFSAERTGGSVSTLTIQRTQQEDSAVYLCASSLLVAGGFTDTQYFGPGTRLTVL.

The V and J genes are TRBV7-2 and TRBJ2-1; 9 bases match TRBD2. The CDR3 covers 18 residues. Germline V gene sequence: CDR1 SGHTA, CDR2 FQGNSA. The V and J ends lost 1 base and 7 bases, in that order; junction bases with no gene match: 14. This CDR3 reads CASSLGGSGSDFWNEQFF. DNA for the CDR3: TGTGCCAGCAGCTTAGGGGGTAGCGGGAGTGACTTCTGGAATGAGCAGTTCTTC.

The chain employs TRBV6-6 and TRBJ1-2, with TRBD1 matching 7 bases. The germline V gene has CDR1 MNHNY and CDR2 SVGAGI (reference sequence). Losses at the gene ends were 8 bases for V and 6 bases for J; bases not matched to a gene: 9. CDR3 length: 13 residues. CDR3 nucleotides: TGTGCCAGCTGTGAGACAGGGAAGGATGGCTACACCTTC. Protein product: CASCETGKDGYTF.

The chain joins TRBV19 to TRBJ1-3; the D is unclear. In germline, CDR1 is LNHDA, CDR2 SQIVND (reference sequence). Deletions cut 6 bases from V and 0 bases from J, with 12 bases between. This CDR3 comprises 15 residues. The DNA for the CDR3 is TGTGCCAGTAGCCGCGGGGTACACTCTGGAAACACCATATATTTT. Translated: CASSRGVHSGNTIYF.

The rearrangement uses TRBV4-1 and TRBJ2-5, with D maybe TRBD1 (6 bases). With 4 bases removed from V and 7 bases from J, the gap between germline ends came to 19 bases. Germline CDR1 is MGHRA and CDR2 is YSYEKL. CDR3 length: 15 amino acids. The CDR3 DNA is TGCGCCAGCAGCCCGGAGAGGTCACAGGGTGGGACCCAGTACTTC. Its protein is CASSPERSQGGTQYF.

The genes are TRBV4-3 and TRBJ1-2, with D possibly matching TRBD1 (5 bases). From germline, CDR1 is LGHNA and CDR2 YSLEER. This CDR3 has 14 amino acids. The V end was cut by 2 bases, the J end by 4 bases, with 11 bases between. CDR3 amino acids: CASSQTGTAYGYTF. CDR3 coding DNA: TGCGCCAGCAGCCAAACCGGGACTGCCTATGGCTACACCTTC.

The chain is built from TRBV29-1 and TRBJ1-5; 7 bases match TRBD1. V shed 6 bases and J 4 bases; nucleotides not matched to a gene: 12. Germline V CDR1 and CDR2: SQVTM, ANQGSEA. CDR3 size: 15 residues. CDR3 region: CSVADRVGENQPQHF. The CDR3 DNA reads as TGCAGCGTAGCCGACAGGGTAGGTGAGAATCAGCCCCAGCATTTT.